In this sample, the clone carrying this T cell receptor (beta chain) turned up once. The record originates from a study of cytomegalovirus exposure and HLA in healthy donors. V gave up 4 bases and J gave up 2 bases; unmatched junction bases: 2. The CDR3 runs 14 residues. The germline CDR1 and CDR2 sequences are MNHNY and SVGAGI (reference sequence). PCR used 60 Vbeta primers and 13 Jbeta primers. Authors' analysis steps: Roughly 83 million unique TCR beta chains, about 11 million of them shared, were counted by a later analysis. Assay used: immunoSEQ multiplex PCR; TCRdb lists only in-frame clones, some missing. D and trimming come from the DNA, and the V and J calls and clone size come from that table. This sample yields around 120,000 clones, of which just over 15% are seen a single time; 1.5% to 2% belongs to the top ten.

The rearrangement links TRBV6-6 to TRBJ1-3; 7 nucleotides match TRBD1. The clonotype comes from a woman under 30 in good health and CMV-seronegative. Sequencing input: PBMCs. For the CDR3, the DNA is TGTGCCAGCAGTTCAGGGGGACCTGGAAACACCATATATTTT. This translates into CASSSGGPGNTIYF.